Each of the 5 T cell receptor beta chains below was sequenced from the same sample in a study of response to subunit inactivated influenza vaccine. TCRdb called the RT-PCR reads again in MiXCR, with one record for every CDR3 protein. The profile shows 250,000 to 350,000 distinct CDR3 sequences, around 22% of them singletons. The sample in question was PBMCs from blood, obtained less than 22 months after vaccination. The receptors stem from a man aged 50-75 years who received an inactivated influenza vaccine.

This chain connects TRBV29-1 to TRBJ2-5, with 8 bases identical to TRBD1. The V gene end was trimmed by 0 bases and the J gene end by 2 bases; junction bases not matched to a gene: 5. Germline V lookup: CDR1 SQVTM, CDR2 ANQGSEA. The CDR3 covers 15 residues. In DNA, the CDR3 is TGCAGCGTTGAAGAACCGGGGGACAGGCAAGAGACCCAGTACTTC. It codes for CSVEEPGDRQETQYF.

This chain joins TRBV6-6 and TRBJ1-1; 7 positions agree with TRBD1. The germline CDR1 and CDR2 sequences are MNHNY and SVGAGI (reference sequence). CDR3 length: 13 residues. V dropped 10 bases and J dropped 6; count of bases not matched to a gene: 11. The CDR3 nucleotides read TGTGCCACCGGGAGACAGGGAGGACCTGAAGCTTTCTTT. This translates into CATGRQGGPEAFF.

To note about this clonotype: A junction end diverges from the germline sequence, so it may reflect a read error. The CDR3 sequence is CARSSRQGALLPGANVLTF. The DNA of the CDR3 is TGTGCCCGCAGTTCCCGGCAGGGGGCTCTTTTACCTGGGGCCAACGTCCTGACTTTC. This chain links TRBV12-3 or TRBV12-4 with TRBJ2-6, with 8 positions matching TRBD1. This CDR3 has 19 amino acids.

This clonotype has only a few counts. The chain is built from TRBV5-6 and TRBJ2-1; TRBD1 agrees at 7 bases. Germline trimming cut 1 base from V and 15 bases from J; bases unmatched to any gene: 16. Germline CDR1 reads SGHDT; CDR2 reads YYEEEE. The CDR3 has 15 residues. Here the CDR3 DNA reads TGTGCCAGCAGCTTGTTAGGGGACAGTATAAAACCGGGGTTCTTC. This sequence encodes CASSLLGDSIKPGFF.

V and J are TRBV5-5 and TRBJ1-3, with 7 bases lining up with TRBD1. The CDR3 loop spans 16 amino acids. Germline V gives CDR1 SGHKS, CDR2 YYEKEE (reference sequence). V shed 2 bases, J shed 2 bases, and the junction held 7 bases outside the gene matches. In nucleotides, the CDR3 is TGTGCCAGCAGCTTTGACCCGGACAGGACTGGAAACACCATATATTTT. Amino acid sequence: CASSFDPDRTGNTIYF.